The subject of this entry is one T cell receptor (beta chain). Its antigen is unknown. These data are taken from a study of graft-versus-host responses after intestinal transplantation. In the study overall: Grafts that recipients had were multivisceral, liver-intestinal, or isolated intestinal transplants.

The data were produced by immunoSEQ multiplex PCR, yet TCRdb's version contains in-frame clones alone and is incomplete. In the table there are about 82,000 clones, 91% of which are singletons. Germline V CDR1 and CDR2: LGHNA, YSLEER. Trimming cost V 2 bases and J 4 bases, with 14 bases left between them. This CDR3 is 15 amino acids long. Sequencing used unstimulated CD4+ T cells sorted from spleen or lymph node cells, obtained before intestinal transplant. This chain connects TRBV4-3 to TRBJ1-2; D is uncertain. This receptor was identified in a human donor who received an intestinal transplant. The CDR3 region is CASSQNPAGGYGYTF. CDR3 DNA: TGCGCCAGCAGCCAAAACCCGGCAGGAGGCTATGGCTACACCTTC.